Detailed here is one T cell receptor (beta chain). This sample is drawn from a study of blood T cell repertoires in COVID-19. The CDR3 has 13 amino acids. The V and J ends lost 1 base and 10 bases respectively, with 11 bases between them. Germline values: CDR1 SGHTA, CDR2 FQGNSA. Clones were read by immunoSEQ multiplex PCR, and TCRdb kept only the in-frame ones, dropping some. The sample holds just under 80,000 clones; 80% are singletons and the top ten take approximately 4.6%. The receptor's source is a woman in her 70s with acute or convalescent COVID-19. The sample taken for sequencing was peripheral blood. This rearrangement joins TRBV7-2 to TRBJ1-5, with D perhaps matching TRBD1 (5 bases). CDR3: CASSLDPGFPQHF. The CDR3 DNA follows: TGTGCCAGCAGCTTAGACCCAGGGTTTCCCCAGCATTTT. Complete variable domain (other parts from reference TRBV7-2 and TRBJ1-5): GAGVSQSPSNKVTEKGKDVELRCDPISGHTALYWYRQSLGQGLEFLIYFQGNSAPDKSGLPSDRFSAERTGGSVSTLTIQRTQQEDSAVYLCASSLDPGFPQHFGDGTRLSIL.